These T cell receptor beta chains were read from a single sample in a study of response to subunit inactivated influenza vaccine. From the RT-PCR reads, TCRdb called clonotypes with MiXCR, one entry per CDR3 protein. The sample consists of roughly 520,000 distinct CDR3 sequences, 25% of them appearing once. The source material was CD4+ T cells sorted from PBMCs, sampled more than 4 days after vaccination. These receptors were collected from a man aged 45-60 years who received an inactivated influenza vaccine. Each CDR3 is given without its conserved first and last residue. D genes are given only for firm matches.

V	J	D	CDR3
TRBV15	TRBJ2-6	TRBD2	ATSWGGSGANVLT
TRBV15	TRBJ1-4	-	ATSRDITTNEKLF
TRBV19	TRBJ2-1	TRBD1	ASSTDRGPYNEQF
TRBV7-2	TRBJ1-1	-	ASSPSQGLSNTEAF
TRBV12-3/TRBV12-4	TRBJ2-1	TRBD2	ASSFDGTRAMDEQF
TRBV9	TRBJ2-7	TRBD1	ASSVGGTGSYEQY
TRBV20-1	TRBJ2-4	-	SAWGGLGVAKNIQY
TRBV7-2	TRBJ2-5	TRBD2	ASSLKLAGATQY
TRBV24-1	TRBJ2-3	TRBD1	ATRDRGAVDTQY
TRBV6-2/TRBV6-3	TRBJ2-7	-	ASKSRTLSSYEQY
TRBV20-1	TRBJ2-3	-	SANVVTTDTQY
TRBV2	TRBJ2-5	-	ASSEQGREETQY
TRBV4-2	TRBJ2-3	TRBD2	ASQTSGGTTDTQY
TRBV7-3	TRBJ2-6	-	ASSLNDRPGSGANVLT
TRBV12-3/TRBV12-4	TRBJ2-7	TRBD1	ASSYRGQRSYEQY
TRBV12-3/TRBV12-4	TRBJ2-1	-	ASSLSGWNEQF
TRBV20-1	TRBJ2-2	-	SAREPGNTGELF
TRBV12-3/TRBV12-4	TRBJ2-2	TRBD2	ASRLAGQNTGELF
TRBV5-1	TRBJ2-7	TRBD1	ASSLGTGALYYEQY
TRBV20-1	TRBJ2-3	-	SASPPQGVSTDTQY
TRBV12-3/TRBV12-4	TRBJ1-5	-	ASSSSESNQPQH
TRBV4-1	TRBJ2-7	TRBD1	ASSRDRGFGEQY
TRBV5-1	TRBJ2-2	TRBD1	ASSLGGTAAGTGELF
TRBV28	TRBJ2-3	-	ASSLPWRADTQY
TRBV6-2/TRBV6-3	TRBJ2-6	TRBD2	ASKGSGRANVLT
TRBV10-3	TRBJ1-3	-	AISESRAGPTNSGNTIY
TRBV11-2	TRBJ1-6	-	ASSWRGLNSPLH
TRBV20-1	TRBJ2-1	TRBD1	SANRQGDEQF
TRBV7-8	TRBJ1-2	TRBD1	ASSRPGTGNYGYT
TRBV4-3	TRBJ1-1	-	ASSQDQRRTEAF
TRBV10-3	TRBJ2-7	TRBD2	AISEPSGLAGERGSYEQY
TRBV29-1	TRBJ2-5	-	SVVPVYQETQY
TRBV10-3	TRBJ2-2	-	AITDRASTGELF
TRBV28	TRBJ2-7	-	ASSPPGLYEQY
TRBV6-2/TRBV6-3	TRBJ2-2	-	ASSYSRGEVTGELF
TRBV4-2	TRBJ2-1	TRBD2	ASSQDRLAGGLISYNEQF
TRBV20-1	TRBJ2-7	TRBD1	SASEWTGTYEQY
TRBV12-3/TRBV12-4	TRBJ2-5	-	ASSYAATKRETQY
TRBV11-2	TRBJ2-7	TRBD1	ASSLGPGQGTYEQY
TRBV15	TRBJ1-2	TRBD1	ATSEQGDGYT
TRBV12-3/TRBV12-4	TRBJ2-7	-	ASGQATYEQY
TRBV7-2	TRBJ2-7	-	ASSLVFGGYEQY
TRBV30	TRBJ2-1	-	AWSPGPYNEQF
TRBV6-5	TRBJ1-1	TRBD1	ASSYGGTVRNTEAF
TRBV5-1	TRBJ1-5	-	ASSLDGRDQPQH
TRBV7-2	TRBJ1-1	TRBD1	ASSLVGGALNTEAF
TRBV6-1	TRBJ2-2	TRBD1	ASRPRQGANTGELF
TRBV11-3	TRBJ2-1	TRBD2	ASRDGTSLYNEQF
TRBV3-1	TRBJ1-3	-	ASSHMRDTIY
TRBV29-1	TRBJ1-4	-	SVEPRGSNEKLF
TRBV28	TRBJ1-1	-	ASSFYGGPTEAF